This T cell receptor beta chain was documented in a study of blood T cells in healthy people across ages. The use of a sample-barcoded 5' primer and a J-beta primer mix characterized a second PCR of about 7 to 12 cycles. In TCRdb, the 5' RACE reads were re-called with MiXCR into one record per CDR3 protein. The data hold roughly 1,000,000 distinct CDR3 sequences, with about 23% observed a single time. This CDR3 is 14 amino acids long. CDR1 and CDR2 from the germline V gene are SGHVS and FQNEAQ. V was clipped by 4 bases and J by 5 bases; unmatched bases: 6. Donors were healthy Caucasian individuals from Russia aged about 6 to 100. This clonotype was picked up a small number of times. These same records also appear under a second study, on T cells of mothers and their children.

Sequencing input: blood. The origin of this receptor is a girl aged 2 to 10 in good health. The V call is TRBV7-8, the J call TRBJ2-5, with 8 nucleotides matching TRBD1. The CDR3 is CASSSRGRSETQYF. CDR3 bases: TGTGCCAGCAGCTCCAGGGGGCGGTCGGAGACCCAGTACTTC.